This T cell receptor (beta chain) came from a study of regulatory dendritic cells for organ transplantation (dated by TCRdb to about 2017). About the investigation overall: Monocytes were cultured with vitamin D3 on days 0 and 4 and with IL-10 on day 4 to generate regulatory dendritic cells. On day 6, LPS was added to the DC cultures to test how the DCs responded to a strong maturation-inducing agent. Sorted naive and memory CD4+ and CD8+ T cells had their TCRbeta repertoires sequenced both before and after allostimulation with either regulatory or mature dendritic cells.

Looking up the germline V gene yields CDR1 SQVTM and CDR2 ANQGSEA. Its CDR3 holds 14 amino acids, cysteine through phenylalanine. Kept here is only the CDR3 DNA, which spans 42 bases and is read in frame from base 1. V sheds 7 bases and J sheds 1 base, leaving 16 bases between their ends. Sorted T cell subsets were CFSE-labeled and co-cultured for approximately 5 days with allogeneic regulatory or mature dendritic cells at a 1:10 DC:T ratio. Naive T cells were sorted as CD45RA+ and memory T cells as CD45RO+ CD4+ or CD8+ cells by FACS. T cells for TCR sequencing came from a couple of healthy control subjects. The Qiagen DNeasy Blood & Tissue Kit was used to extract genomic DNA. In the case of this clone: This clone's antigen is unknown. Base-call qualities are not available, and no considerably larger clone is one nucleotide away.

A multiplexed two-step PCR with Vbeta-specific forward primers and Jbeta-specific reverse primers was used to amplify the TCRbeta CDR3 regions. Through the immunoSEQ service, TCRbeta libraries were sequenced on an Illumina instrument. The authors' pipeline ran thus. IMGT annotation was used to assign V, D and J genes, and synthetic CDR3 analogues were used to correct the counts for multiplex PCR bias. Repertoire clonality was computed in the immunoSEQ Analyzer as one minus normalized Shannon entropy. Fisher's exact test with Benjamini-Hochberg false discovery rate control was used to define clonal expansion, with two-tailed P<0.01. TCRdb retrieved this table from immuneACCESS and kept in-frame rearrangements only. Not all clones are present; in checked studies, unresolved V genes account for under half, and no reason is known for the remainder. That table furnishes V, J and clone size, whereas the DNA furnished D and trimming. The sample table records 20,000 to 25,000 clones; 75% to 90% of these occur just once. Nearly 0.7% of the sample is taken by the ten largest.

Study-wide conclusions, independent of this receptor: Only a couple of subjects were sequenced, and considerable between-individual heterogeneity in the alloreactive memory CD8+ T cell pool was noted by the authors. Repertoires were highly diverse in naive CD4+ and CD8+ T cells, less diverse in memory cells, and most oligoclonal in memory CD8+ cells. In both subjects, allostimulation led to expansion of memory CD8+ clones, though the expansion induced by regulatory dendritic cells appeared to be more limited than that induced by mature dendritic cells. Of the resting subsets, the one holding the most alloreactive TCR clonotypes was memory CD8+ T cells.

The specimen was naive CD4+ T cells from blood cultured with regulatory dendritic cells. The sample's cell subset or site label, decoded: CD45RA+ naive T cells. The origin of this receptor is a human donor in good health. This sequence uses TRBV29-1 and TRBJ1-1; the D gene identity is not certain. The DNA sequence follows: TGCAGCGCAACCCGTCGACTGACGAACACTGAAGCTTTCTTT. Translated, this gives CSATRRLTNTEAFF.